Each of the 16 T cell receptor beta chains below was sequenced from the same sample in a study of PD-L1 blockade in urothelial cancer. Here immunoSEQ multiplex PCR was the method, and the copy in TCRdb shows in-frame clones only, minus some. The sample includes 30,000 to 40,000 clones, around 90% of them seen just once. This specimen was PBMCs, taken around atezolizumab (anti-PD-L1) treatment. The receptors stem from a man between 70 and 80 years old with urothelial cancer.

The chain recombines TRBV28 with TRBJ2-2, with a weak D call TRBD2 (5 bases). Germline V gene sequence: CDR1 MDHEN, CDR2 SYDVKM. The CDR3 totals 14 residues. V was cut by 3 bases and J by 6 bases, with 11 bases left in between. The CDR3 DNA is TGTGCCAGCAGTTTGGGAGAGACCGCCGGGGAGCTGTTTTTT. It specifies CASSLGETAGELFF.

This clone was detected only once. V and J are TRBV14 and TRBJ2-7, with 13 bases lining up with TRBD2. Germline CDR1 reads SGHDN; CDR2 reads FVKESK. This CDR3 contains 18 residues. V shed 4 bases and J 4 bases; nucleotides not matched to a gene: 13. CDR3 nucleotides: TGTGCCAGCAGCCCCGGACTAGCGGGAGTTGCGGTATCTTACGAGCAGTACTTC. Translating it yields CASSPGLAGVAVSYEQYF.

The J gene is TRBJ1-1, the V gene TRBV18, with D perhaps matching TRBD1 (5 bases). Looked up from germline, CDR1 is KGHSH and CDR2 is LQKENI. This CDR3 spans 14 amino acids. V was pared by 2 bases and J by 8 bases, with 15 bases between. The CDR3 DNA reads TGTGCCAGCTCACCAACCGGCGGGGGACTAGAAGCTTTCTTT. Encoded protein: CASSPTGGGLEAFF. Together with reference TRBV18 and TRBJ1-1, the CDR3 gives the full variable domain: NAGVMQNPRHLVRRRGQEARLRCSPMKGHSHVYWYRQLPEEGLKFMVYLQKENIIDESGMPKERFSAEFPKEGPSILRIQQVVRGDSAAYFCASSPTGGGLEAFFGQGTRLTVV.

The chain is built from TRBV5-1 and TRBJ2-7, with 11 positions matching TRBD1. The CDR3 length is 15 residues. Trimming took 0 bases from V and 5 from J; bases not matched to a gene: 4. Germline V gene sequence: CDR1 SGHRS, CDR2 YFSETQ. DNA of the CDR3: TGCGCCAGCAGCTTGGTTTGGACAGGGGGCAACGAGCAGTACTTC. This sequence encodes CASSLVWTGGNEQYF.

The genes are TRBV19 and TRBJ2-5; 11 bases line up with TRBD1. The CDR3 loop spans 14 amino acids. Germline assignment: CDR1 LNHDA and CDR2 SQIVND (reference sequence). The V and J ends lost 6 bases and 5 bases, in that order; junction bases with no gene match: 5. DNA of the CDR3: TGTGCCAGTAGGGACAGGGGGCGAGGGGAGACCCAGTACTTC. Its translation: CASRDRGRGETQYF.

J is TRBJ2-7 and V is TRBV7-9; TRBD1 is a possible D gene (7 bases). The germline CDR1 and CDR2 sequences are SEHNR and FQNEAQ (reference sequence). The CDR3 is 15 amino acids. The V end lost 0 bases, the J end lost 6 bases, and 15 bases lay between the germline ends. CDR3 nucleotides: TGTGCCAGCAGCTTAGCAGGCAGGGGGGAAGGCGAGCAGTACTTC. Amino acids: CASSLAGRGEGEQYF.

J is TRBJ1-2 and V is TRBV16; unclear D gene. Germline values: CDR1 KGHSY, CDR2 FQNENV. Trimming pared 8 bases from V and 4 bases from J, leaving 20 bases between. This CDR3 is built from 15 residues. CDR3 in amino acids: CASVSYGEKGYGYTF. DNA of the CDR3: TGTGCCAGCGTATCATACGGGGAAAAGGGCTATGGCTACACCTTC.

This clone was detected only once. The J gene is TRBJ2-7, the V gene TRBV9, with TRBD2 matching over 12 bases. Germline V lookup: CDR1 SGDLS, CDR2 YYNGEE. Trimming at V came to 2 bases and at J to 4 bases, leaving 7 bases not matched to a gene. The CDR3 has 16 residues. This CDR3 is CASSVGLAGSLYEQYF. CDR3 in DNA: TGTGCCAGCAGCGTCGGACTAGCGGGATCTCTTTACGAGCAGTACTTC.

CDR3 nucleotide sequence: TGCGCCAGCAGCCAACAGGGGGCTCGAGGCACTGAAGCTTTCTTT. Encoded protein: CASSQQGARGTEAFF. The V gene is TRBV5-1, the J gene TRBJ1-1, with TRBD1 identical over 9 bases. The CDR3 contains 15 residues. CDR1 and CDR2 (germline): SGHRS, YFSETQ. The ends lost 4 bases at V and 4 bases at J; junction bases unmatched: 8.

The chain employs TRBV20-1 and TRBJ1-1; maybe TRBD1 (5 bases). Germline V gene sequence: CDR1 DFQATT, CDR2 SNEGSKA (reference sequence). This CDR3 contains 11 residues. V lost 8 bases and J 7 bases, leaving 14 bases between the germline ends. The CDR3, as DNA: TGCAGTTCCTATGACGGGGGTGAAGCTTTCTTT. It specifies CSSYDGGEAFF.

V usage is TRBV5-1 and J usage is TRBJ2-1; 8 positions match TRBD2. Germline CDR1 and CDR2: SGHRS and YFSETQ. Trimming at V came to 5 bases and at J to 4 bases, leaving 8 bases not matched to a gene. The CDR3 is 15 amino acids. The CDR3 region is CASRPLAGRYNEQFF. The CDR3 bases are TGCGCCAGCAGACCTTTAGCGGGAAGGTACAATGAGCAGTTCTTC.

J is TRBJ2-7 and V is TRBV5-1; 7 nucleotides line up with TRBD2. CDR1 is SGHRS, CDR2 YFSETQ, per germline. V was pared by 0 bases and J by 1 base, with 4 bases of the junction left unmatched. CDR3 length equals 15 residues. The CDR3, as DNA: TGCGCCAGCAGCTTGGTGGGAGGGCCTTCCTACGAGCAGTACTTC. Translation gives CASSLVGGPSYEQYF.

This clone has more than one count but fewer than ten. The chain is built from TRBV7-9 and TRBJ2-2; D possibly corresponds to TRBD2 (6 bases). Germline V gene data show CDR1 as SEHNR and CDR2 as FQNEAQ (reference sequence). V shed 5 bases and J shed 13 bases, with 17 bases lying between them. The CDR3 sequence is 13 residues long. Written as DNA, the CDR3 is TGTGCCAGCAGCCGCGGCGGGGCAGTTGGGCTGTTTTTT. This sequence encodes CASSRGGAVGLFF.

CDR3 bases: TGTGCCAGCAGTGACCCTGCGGGACGGTCCTACGAGCAGTACTTC. This codes for CASSDPAGRSYEQYF. This sequence joins TRBV25-1 and TRBJ2-7; possible D gene TRBD2, 6 bases. CDR3 length: 15 amino acids. Germline CDR1 and CDR2: MGHDK and SYGVNS. Deletions cut 3 bases from V and 1 base from J, with 13 bases between.

The genes are TRBV7-2 and TRBJ2-7; the match to TRBD2 covers 11 bases. Trimming removed 2 bases from V and 2 bases from J; junction bases left unmatched: 8. Germline CDR1 reads SGHTA; CDR2 reads FQGNSA. The CDR3 contains 17 residues. CDR3 nucleotide sequence: TGTGCCAGCAGCTTAAGCACTAGCGGGGGCGTGACCTACGAGCAGTACTTC. Residues: CASSLSTSGGVTYEQYF.

This clone was seen only once. The chain uses TRBV5-1 and TRBJ2-2; 7 bases match TRBD1. V was clipped by 0 bases and J by 4 bases; unmatched bases: 12. Germline values: CDR1 SGHRS, CDR2 YFSETQ. The CDR3 has 18 amino acids. The CDR3 DNA follows: TGCGCCAGCAGCTTGGGACAGGGATGGATGAGGGGCACCGGGGAGCTGTTTTTT. As protein: CASSLGQGWMRGTGELFF.